This T cell receptor beta chain is from a study of blood T cell repertoires in COVID-19. Authors' methods: Reference gene primer amplification gave estimated nucleated cell counts. Assay: immunoSEQ multiplex PCR; the TCRdb copy retains only in-frame clones and omits some. The DNA was the basis for D and trimming; V, J and clone size are from that table. The sample records over 15,000 clones, around 85% being singletons. This clone qualifies as medium-sized (0.01 to 0.1%). CDR1 is SGHAT and CDR2 is FQNNGV in the germline V gene. CDR3 length equals 14 residues. The V and J ends lost 5 bases and 1 base, in that order; junction bases with no gene match: 5.

This TCR was recovered from a man in his 70s in a cohort sampled during active COVID-19. V and J are TRBV11-2 and TRBJ2-7; 7 bases map to TRBD2. Sequencing was done on a sample of peripheral blood. The CDR3 nucleotides are TGTGCCAGCAGCGGGACGGGGGGATCCTACGAGCAGTACTTC. Translating gives CASSGTGGSYEQYF.